One sample yielded the 22 T cell receptor beta chains listed below, sequenced in a study of cytomegalovirus exposure and HLA in healthy donors. 13 Jbeta primers and 60 Vbeta primers were used for the PCR. Assay used: immunoSEQ multiplex PCR; TCRdb lists only in-frame clones, some missing. Of 100,000 to 150,000 clones in the sample, 82% are singletons; the top ten hold approximately 2.6%. The specimen was PBMCs. The receptors stem from a boy under 10 years old in good health and CMV-seronegative.

This clone was observed once. This chain links TRBV11-2 with TRBJ2-1, with TRBD2 identical over 9 bases. The CDR3 has 16 amino acids. The ends lost 4 bases at V and 4 bases at J; junction bases unmatched: 8. CDR1 and CDR2 (germline): SGHAT, FQNNGV. The CDR3 DNA sequence: TGTGCCAGCAGCTCGAAACCCGGACTAGCGTACAATGAGCAGTTCTTC. Translating gives CASSSKPGLAYNEQFF.

This chain uses TRBV6-5 with TRBJ2-5, with a tentative D call TRBD1 (6 bases). CDR3 length: 13 residues. The germline V and J ends were trimmed by 3 bases and 5 bases, with 10 bases remaining between them. Looked up from germline, CDR1 is MNHEY and CDR2 is SVGAGI. The CDR3 region is CASSYTGSETQYF. The CDR3 DNA follows: TGTGCCAGCAGTTATACAGGGTCTGAGACCCAGTACTTC.

The table lists this clone with a count of one. The gene calls are TRBV2 and TRBJ1-2; D unresolved. CDR3 size: 15 residues. V was cut by 6 bases and J by 0 bases, with 14 bases left in between. Looked up from germline, CDR1 is SNHLY and CDR2 is FYNNEI. Here the CDR3 DNA reads TGTGCCAGCAGGAAAATCGCGGGGTCTAACTATGGCTACACCTTC. It codes for CASRKIAGSNYGYTF.

The V gene is TRBV4-3, the J gene TRBJ2-7; maybe TRBD2 (7 bases). The CDR3 extends over 16 amino acids. V was cut by 0 bases and J by 7 bases, with 19 bases left in between. The germline gives CDR1 LGHNA, CDR2 YSLEER. The CDR3 region has the DNA TGCGCCAGCAGCCAAGATCCCCGGGCCGGGGGGCCGGAGCAGTACTTC. This sequence encodes CASSQDPRAGGPEQYF.

The chain has TRBV5-6 and TRBJ1-5; 8 bases match TRBD1. V trimming: 0 bases; J trimming: 2 bases; junction bases outside the gene matches: 4. Germline loops: CDR1 SGHDT, CDR2 YYEEEE. This CDR3 is built from 16 residues. CDR3 residues: CASSLATGAGNQPQHF. Written as DNA, the CDR3 is TGTGCCAGCAGCTTGGCGACAGGGGCGGGCAATCAGCCCCAGCATTTT.

This chain connects TRBV27 to TRBJ1-5; D possibly corresponds to TRBD1 (6 bases). CDR1 and CDR2 (germline): MNHEY, SMNVEV (reference sequence). The CDR3 covers 15 residues. Trimming took off 5 bases at V and 3 bases at J, with 14 bases between the two ends. The CDR3 coding sequence is TGTGCCAGCAGTCCCATCCGGGACATCAATCAGCCCCAGCATTTT. This gives the protein CASSPIRDINQPQHF.

V is TRBV7-3 and J is TRBJ2-1; weak D call: TRBD2 (5 bases). This CDR3 is built from 15 residues. Germline V lookup: CDR1 SGHTA, CDR2 FQGTGA. Trimming took 4 bases from V and 6 from J, leaving 16 bases between them. The CDR3 sequence: CASSSYRTPGNEQFF. Here the CDR3 DNA reads TGTGCCAGCAGCTCATACCGGACTCCAGGCAATGAGCAGTTCTTC.

This clone was observed a handful of times. The chain uses TRBV19 and TRBJ2-6, with a tentative D call TRBD2 (5 bases). The CDR3 sequence is 15 residues long. CDR1 is LNHDA and CDR2 is SQIVND in the germline V gene (reference sequence). Trimming removed 4 bases from V and 8 bases from J, with 15 bases in between. The CDR3 loop is CASSNPADGTNVLTF. DNA of the CDR3: TGTGCCAGTAGTAATCCCGCGGACGGGACCAACGTCCTGACTTTC.

This chain joins TRBV7-8 and TRBJ1-1, with D uncertain. Trimming removed 6 bases at V and 0 bases at J, with 14 bases between. From germline, CDR1 is SGHVS and CDR2 FQNEAQ. The CDR3 has 15 residues. The CDR3 spells CASSDTRDLNTEAFF. The CDR3 DNA reads as TGTGCCAGCAGTGATACCCGGGATTTGAACACTGAAGCTTTCTTT.

This clone was picked up a small number of times. The chain uses TRBV14 and TRBJ1-3; 9 nucleotides align to TRBD1. This CDR3 region has 18 residues. The germline gives CDR1 SGHDN, CDR2 FVKESK. The V segment lost 2 bases and the J segment 7 bases; nucleotides outside the gene matches: 15. CDR3 loop: CASSQLATGQGRGNTIYF. For the CDR3, the DNA is TGTGCCAGCAGCCAACTCGCCACGGGACAGGGAAGGGGGAACACCATATATTTT. The full variable domain, in which reference TRBV14 and TRBJ1-3 provide the parts outside the CDR3, is EAGVTQFPSHSVIEKGQTVTLRCDPISGHDNLYWYRRVMGKEIKFLLHFVKESKQDESGMPNNRFLAERTGGTYSTLKVQPAELEDSGVYFCASSQLATGQGRGNTIYFGEGSWLTVV.

The J gene is TRBJ2-1, the V gene TRBV12-5; a weak D match, TRBD2 (5 bases). Germline V gives CDR1 LGHNT, CDR2 FRNRAP. V was pared by 7 bases and J by 1 base, with 8 bases between. The CDR3 extends over 13 amino acids. As DNA, the CDR3 is TGTGCTAGTGTAGAGGGATCCTACAATGAGCAGTTCTTC. Translating it yields CASVEGSYNEQFF.

CDR3 bases: TGTGCCAGCAGTGAAGGGCTAGCGGGAAGGGGCAGCGAGCAGTACGTC. Translated, it gives CASSEGLAGRGSEQYV. This chain uses TRBV6-1 with TRBJ2-7; 9 positions agree with TRBD2. V was pared by 1 base and J by 6 bases, with 10 bases of the junction left unmatched. The length of the CDR3 is 16 residues. CDR1 MNHNS and CDR2 SASEGT come from the germline V gene.

The J gene is TRBJ1-4, the V gene TRBV6-5, with 7 positions matching TRBD1. Trimming at V came to 8 bases and at J to 4 bases, leaving 10 bases not matched to a gene. Germline CDR1 is MNHEY and CDR2 is SVGAGI. The CDR3 is 15 residues long. In DNA, the CDR3 is TGTGCCAGCTCCAAAGTGGGACAGAGTAATGAAAAACTGTTTTTT. Protein product: CASSKVGQSNEKLFF.

J is TRBJ2-7 and V is TRBV11-2, with D maybe TRBD1 (6 bases). The CDR3 is made up of 14 amino acids. Between the trimmed V and J ends, which lost 1 base and 4 bases, there was a span of 11 bases. The V gene's germline CDR1 is SGHAT and CDR2 FQNNGV. The CDR3 protein is CASSLVGTNYEQYF. The CDR3 bases are TGTGCCAGCAGCTTAGTAGGGACAAATTACGAGCAGTACTTC.

The chain has TRBV6-4 and TRBJ2-3; no reliable D call. This CDR3 has 14 residues. V was shortened by 2 bases and J by 3 bases, with 9 bases between the two germline ends. Germline-derived CDR1 and CDR2 are MRHNA and SNTAGT. CDR3 loop: CASSDSVGTDTQYF. CDR3 DNA sequence: TGTGCCAGCAGTGACAGCGTAGGTACAGATACGCAGTATTTT.

The chain joins TRBV7-9 to TRBJ1-2; 8 positions match TRBD1. With 0 bases clipped from V and 6 bases from J, the junction kept 0 bases outside the gene matches. Germline V gene data show CDR1 as SEHNR and CDR2 as FQNEAQ (reference sequence). The CDR3 length is 13 residues. Written as DNA, the CDR3 is TGTGCCAGCAGCTTAGCGACAGGGGATGGCTACACCTTC. Translated, it gives CASSLATGDGYTF.

This clone appeared a single time. Germline and junction disagree at one end, which may indicate a read error. The V gene is TRBV7-8, the J gene TRBJ1-1; possible D gene TRBD1, 5 bases. Germline V lookup: CDR1 SGHVS, CDR2 FQNEAQ. This CDR3 has 15 amino acids. CDR3 nucleotide sequence: TGTACCAGCACCCTGGGCCCAGGGAGGGATATTGAAGCTTTCTTT. Its translation is CTSTLGPGRDIEAFF. Full variable domain (remainder filled in from reference TRBV7-8 and TRBJ1-1): GAGVSQSPRYKVAKRGQDVALRCDPISGHVSLFWYQQALGQGPEFLTYFQNEAQLDKSGLPSDRFFAERPEGSVSTLKIQRTQQEDSAVYLCTSTLGPGRDIEAFFGQGTRLTVV.

The chain uses TRBV7-8 and TRBJ1-2; 9 bases align to TRBD1. The trim removed 3 bases at V and 4 bases at J, leaving 6 bases unmatched. CDR3 length equals 15 residues. Germline CDR1 SGHVS, CDR2 FQNEAQ. This CDR3 is CASSFAGTGSYGYTF. For the CDR3, the DNA is TGTGCCAGCAGCTTTGCCGGGACAGGGTCCTATGGCTACACCTTC.

This chain connects TRBV19 to TRBJ1-1, with a tentative D call TRBD1 (5 bases). The CDR3 contains 13 residues. Looked up from germline, CDR1 is LNHDA and CDR2 is SQIVND (reference sequence). V dropped 7 bases and J dropped 0 bases, with 9 bases sitting between them. CDR3 nucleotide sequence: TGTGCCAGTAAGACAGCAATGAACACTGAAGCTTTCTTT. Residues: CASKTAMNTEAFF.

To note about this clone: Other DNA sequences from this sample encode an identical CDR3 as well. The chain uses TRBV7-7 and TRBJ2-7, with D hard to call. From germline, CDR1 is SSHAT and CDR2 FNYEAQ (reference sequence). The CDR3 runs 11 residues. The CDR3 spells CASSEITEQYV. DNA of the CDR3: TGTGCTAGCAGCGAGATTACGGAGCAGTACGTC.

The chain links TRBV10-3 to TRBJ1-1; D unclear. Trimming stripped 3 bases from V and 5 bases from J, with 22 bases between. Germline CDR1 reads ENHRY; CDR2 reads SYGVKD. CDR3 size: 17 residues. As DNA, the CDR3 is TGTGCCATCAGTGAATTGGGCGGGGAGACGAGGAGTACTGAAGCTTTCTTT. Its translation is CAISELGGETRSTEAFF.

The DNA for the CDR3 is TGTGCCAGCAGCTTGGGGGAGGCGGTCTATGGCTACACCTTC. Translating gives CASSLGEAVYGYTF. The rearrangement links TRBV5-8 to TRBJ1-2, with no clear D. The germline gives CDR1 SGHTS, CDR2 YDEGEE. CDR3 length equals 14 residues. V lost 0 bases and J lost 4, with 10 bases in between.